This passage covers 27 T cell receptor beta chains from one sample sequenced in a study of blood T cell repertoires in COVID-19. Generated by immunoSEQ multiplex PCR, the TCRdb table keeps only in-frame clones and is missing some. This repertoire shows 150,000 to 180,000 clones, approximately 85% found once; its top ten account for 0.63%. Sequenced material: peripheral blood. These receptors came from a man between 60 and 75 years old with COVID-19, enrolled during active disease.

The chain carries TRBV11-3 and TRBJ2-5; weak D call: TRBD2 (5 bases). CDR1 and CDR2 from the germline V gene are SGHNT and YENEEA. V lost 5 bases, J lost 7 bases, and 17 bases lay in between. CDR3 length equals 14 residues. The CDR3 coding sequence is TGTGCCAGCAGCCCCGGAGGTAGCGAGCGGACCCAGTACTTC. Its protein product is CASSPGGSERTQYF. The whole variable domain, remainder taken from reference TRBV11-3 and TRBJ2-5, is EAGVVQSPRYKIIEKKQPVAFWCNPISGHNTLYWYLQNLGQGPELLIRYENEEAVDDSQLPKDRFSAERLKGVDSTLKIQPAELGDSAVYLCASSPGGSERTQYFGPGTRLLVL.

The chain employs TRBV5-1 and TRBJ1-4; D uncertain. V was cut by 4 bases and J by 4 bases, with 5 bases left in between. The CDR3 totals 12 residues. Germline CDR1 and CDR2: SGHRS and YFSETQ. The CDR3 loop is CASSENNEKLFF. CDR3 DNA sequence: TGCGCCAGCAGCGAGAATAATGAAAAACTGTTTTTT.

This CDR3 is CASSKGGAGRREQYF. CDR3 DNA sequence: TGTGCCAGCAGCAAAGGGGGAGCAGGGAGGCGCGAGCAGTACTTC. This chain joins TRBV21-1 and TRBJ2-7; whether TRBD2, the table's D call, matches the DNA was not checked. TRBV21-1 is recorded as a pseudogene. CDR3 length equals 15 residues.

V is TRBV6-2 or TRBV6-3 and J is TRBJ1-1, with D tentatively TRBD1 (6 bases). The length of the CDR3 is 16 residues. From germline, CDR1 is MNHEY and CDR2 SVGEGT. Trimming took 3 bases from V and 0 from J, leaving 14 bases between them. The CDR3 here is CASSYRGGKMNTEAFF. The DNA of the CDR3 is TGTGCCAGCAGTTATAGAGGGGGTAAAATGAACACTGAAGCTTTCTTT.

This rearrangement joins TRBV18 to TRBJ2-1, with 10 nucleotides matching TRBD1. Germline V lookup: CDR1 KGHSH, CDR2 LQKENI. The CDR3 runs 15 residues. The ends lost 9 bases at V and 4 bases at J; junction bases unmatched: 9. The CDR3 here is CASRRDRGYYNEQFF. The CDR3 DNA reads TGTGCCAGTCGACGGGACAGGGGTTATTACAATGAGCAGTTCTTC.

CDR3 loop: CASSPLTGPGRGFNQPQHF. CDR3 sequence (DNA): TGTGCCAGCAGTCCGCTGACAGGGCCCGGCCGTGGGTTCAATCAGCCCCAGCATTTT. The genes are TRBV27 and TRBJ1-5, with 7 bases matching TRBD1. V shed 5 bases, J shed 3 bases, and the junction held 19 bases outside the gene matches. The CDR3 is 19 residues long. The germline V gene encodes CDR1 MNHEY and CDR2 SMNVEV (reference sequence).

V usage is TRBV5-1 and J usage is TRBJ1-1, with D hard to call. The CDR3 length is 15 residues. The germline CDR1 and CDR2 sequences are SGHRS and YFSETQ. V was cut by 0 bases and J by 0 bases, with 9 bases left in between. As DNA, the CDR3 is TGCGCCAGCAGCTTGGGGTCAGAAGTGAACACTGAAGCTTTCTTT. This codes for CASSLGSEVNTEAFF.

V is TRBV19 and J is TRBJ1-2; D is undetermined. Germline V lookup: CDR1 LNHDA, CDR2 SQIVND (reference sequence). The CDR3 is 13 residues long. V lost 2 bases to trimming and J lost 2 bases, with 6 bases between them. DNA of the CDR3: TGTGCCAGTAGTATAAGGGAGAACTATGGCTACACCTTC. Residues: CASSIRENYGYTF.

The chain joins TRBV6-5 to TRBJ1-5, with TRBD1 as a possible D gene (5 bases). The CDR3 runs 16 residues. V shed 2 bases and J shed 4 bases, with 15 bases lying between them. Germline lookup yields CDR1 MNHEY and CDR2 SVGAGI. The CDR3, as DNA: TGTGCCAGCAGTTACGGAGCGGGGGGATCAAATCAGCCCCAGCATTTT. It codes for CASSYGAGGSNQPQHF.

This chain uses TRBV4-2 with TRBJ2-7; 14 nucleotides agree with TRBD2. Per the germline V gene, CDR1 is LGHNA and CDR2 is YNFKEQ. With V trimmed by 4 bases and J by 1 base, 9 bases remained unmatched. The CDR3 has 18 amino acids. DNA of the CDR3: TGTGCCAGCAGCCGATCCGGGACTAGCGGGGGACAGTCCTACGAGCAGTACTTC. Translating it yields CASSRSGTSGGQSYEQYF.

The chain has TRBV15 and TRBJ2-4; 9 bases are a match to TRBD2. This CDR3 spans 17 amino acids. Germline values: CDR1 LNHNV, CDR2 YYDKDF (reference sequence). V lost 0 bases, J lost 5 bases, and 8 bases stayed unmatched. The CDR3 reads CATSRDKGGGAQNIQYF. CDR3 DNA: TGTGCCACCAGCAGAGATAAAGGCGGGGGGGCCCAAAACATTCAGTACTTC.

This chain uses TRBV6-5 with TRBJ1-2; possible D gene TRBD1, 5 bases. The V gene's germline CDR1 is MNHEY and CDR2 SVGAGI. V lost 0 bases and J lost 6, with 11 bases in between. This CDR3 is built from 14 residues. CDR3 sequence: CASSYSTAGDGYTF. The CDR3 DNA reads TGTGCCAGCAGTTACTCGACGGCGGGGGATGGCTACACCTTC.

There are a few counts of this clone. V and J are TRBV19 and TRBJ2-7; 7 bases align to TRBD1. This CDR3 is built from 13 residues. Trimming cost V 6 bases and J 4 bases; bases outside gene matches: 6. Per the germline V gene, CDR1 is LNHDA and CDR2 is SQIVND (reference sequence). In nucleotides, the CDR3 is TGTGCCAGTAGAAAGGGGGCCGGGTACGAGCAGTACTTC. As protein: CASRKGAGYEQYF.

The rearrangement joins TRBV5-1 to TRBJ2-1, with D tentatively TRBD2 (6 bases). The CDR3 is made up of 14 amino acids. Germline V gives CDR1 SGHRS, CDR2 YFSETQ. Trimming took 1 base from V and 9 from J, leaving 14 bases between them. The CDR3 nucleotides read TGCGCCAGCAGCTTGTTGGGGTGGAGGGGTGAGCAGTTCTTC. Its translation is CASSLLGWRGEQFF.

A single count supports this clone. V gene TRBV15 combines with J gene TRBJ2-5; 9 positions agree with TRBD1. This CDR3 contains 16 residues. Germline values: CDR1 LNHNV, CDR2 YYDKDF (reference sequence). After removal of 2 bases from V and 2 bases from J, the junction contained 6 bases not matched to a gene. The DNA for the CDR3 is TGTGCCACCAGCAGAAGGACAGGGGTGGGGCAAGAGACCCAGTACTTC. Its translation is CATSRRTGVGQETQYF.

V gene TRBV7-2 combines with J gene TRBJ1-5, with D possibly TRBD1 on 6 matching bases. CDR3 length: 15 amino acids. Germline CDR1 SGHTA, CDR2 FQGNSA. V lost 1 base, J lost 5 bases, and 12 bases lay in between. The CDR3 sequence is CASSLGAGGYQPQHF. The CDR3 DNA reads TGTGCCAGCAGCTTAGGAGCGGGGGGCTATCAGCCCCAGCATTTT.

The V and J genes are TRBV14 and TRBJ1-1; D is perhaps TRBD1 (6 bases). V dropped 1 base and J dropped 7 bases, with 13 bases sitting between them. This CDR3 region has 14 residues. Germline V lookup: CDR1 SGHDN, CDR2 FVKESK. CDR3 amino acids: CASSQARGRSEAFF. CDR3 coding DNA: TGTGCCAGCAGCCAAGCCAGGGGAAGGAGTGAAGCTTTCTTT.

The CDR3 DNA sequence: TGTGCCAGCAGCTTACTCGGACAGGGTAGAGGTGGCTACACCTTC. Its protein is CASSLLGQGRGGYTF. The rearrangement uses TRBV7-2 and TRBJ1-2; 8 nucleotides agree with TRBD1. This CDR3 spans 15 amino acids. The V and J ends lost 2 bases and 7 bases, in that order; junction bases with no gene match: 9. Germline V gene data show CDR1 as SGHTA and CDR2 as FQGNSA.

The rearrangement joins TRBV10-3 to TRBJ2-3; 9 nucleotides align to TRBD2. Germline values: CDR1 ENHRY, CDR2 SYGVKD. With 10 bases clipped from V and 4 bases from J, the junction kept 6 bases outside the gene matches. This CDR3 comprises 13 residues. The CDR3 DNA is TGTGCCACTAGCGGGGTGCCCCCAGATACGCAGTATTTT. Translation gives CATSGVPPDTQYF.

The chain is built from TRBV6-6 and TRBJ1-2; no clear D. Germline V gene data show CDR1 as MNHNY and CDR2 as SVGAGI (reference sequence). The length of the CDR3 is 14 residues. V lost 6 bases and J 6 bases, leaving 17 bases between the germline ends. DNA for the CDR3: TGTGCCAGCAGCCCACAAGAACCGGGGAATGGCTACACCTTC. Its protein product is CASSPQEPGNGYTF.

This rearrangement joins TRBV5-4 to TRBJ1-4, with a tentative D call TRBD1 (6 bases). V was trimmed by 4 bases and J by 3 bases, leaving 13 bases between them. This CDR3 spans 15 amino acids. CDR1 and CDR2 from the germline V gene are SGHNT and YYREEE (reference sequence). The CDR3 reads CASSPTGGANEKLFF. CDR3 nucleotides: TGTGCCAGCAGCCCGACAGGCGGTGCTAATGAAAAACTGTTTTTT.

The gene calls are TRBV27 and TRBJ1-4; possibly TRBD1 for D (5 bases). Trimming removed 6 bases from V and 0 bases from J, with 11 bases in between. CDR3 size: 15 residues. Per the germline V gene, CDR1 is MNHEY and CDR2 is SMNVEV (reference sequence). The CDR3 region is CASSARGATNEKLFF. CDR3 coding DNA: TGTGCCAGCAGCGCACGGGGGGCAACTAATGAAAAACTGTTTTTT.

The chain joins TRBV19 to TRBJ1-2; 9 bases fit TRBD1. There are 15 residues in the CDR3. CDR1 and CDR2 (germline): LNHDA, SQIVND (reference sequence). J gave up 2 bases and V 5 bases, and 6 bases lay outside the gene matches. The CDR3: CASSDAGTGNYGYTF. CDR3 coding DNA: TGTGCCAGTAGTGACGCCGGGACAGGGAACTATGGCTACACCTTC.

The CDR3 DNA sequence: TGTGCCAGTAGTATAAGGGGGGGTTCTGGGGAGCTGTTTTTT. It codes for CASSIRGGSGELFF. V and J are TRBV19 and TRBJ2-2; the D gene is possibly TRBD2 (7 bases). The V end was cut by 2 bases, the J end by 8 bases, with 12 bases between. Germline CDR1 reads LNHDA; CDR2 reads SQIVND (reference sequence). The CDR3 contains 14 residues.

The chain employs TRBV6-5 and TRBJ1-1; D might be TRBD1 (5 bases). The V gene lost 4 bases and the J gene lost 4 bases, with 10 bases spanning the gap. Germline V lookup: CDR1 MNHEY, CDR2 SVGAGI. The length of the CDR3 is 13 residues. This CDR3 is CASSWQGSTEAFF. The DNA for the CDR3 is TGTGCCAGCAGTTGGCAGGGTTCCACTGAAGCTTTCTTT.

The table lists this clone with a few counts. This chain links TRBV7-8 with TRBJ2-1; 12 bases are shared with TRBD2. The CDR3 is 16 amino acids. Per germline, CDR1 SGHVS and CDR2 FQNEAQ. Germline trimming cut 3 bases from V and 8 bases from J; bases unmatched to any gene: 8. The CDR3 loop reads CASSLGASGRAYEQFF. CDR3 DNA sequence: TGTGCCAGCAGCTTGGGAGCTAGCGGGAGGGCCTATGAGCAGTTCTTC.

The chain has TRBV30 and TRBJ1-1; a weak D match, TRBD1 (6 bases). V was cut by 5 bases and J by 1 base, with 11 bases left in between. Germline V gives CDR1 GTSNPN, CDR2 SVGIG (reference sequence). The CDR3 length is 13 residues. CDR3 sequence (DNA): TGTGCCTGGCGGACAGAGGAGAACACTGAAGCTTTCTTT. Its translation is CAWRTEENTEAFF. Looking up the rest from reference TRBV30 and TRBJ1-1 gives the full variable domain: SQTIHQWPATLVQPVGSPLSLECTVEGTSNPNLYWYRQAAGRGLQLLFYSVGIGQISSEVPQNLSASRPQDRQFILSSKKLLLSDSGFYLCAWRTEENTEAFFGQGTRLTVV.